Below are 30 T cell receptor beta chains sequenced from a single sample in a study of cytomegalovirus exposure and HLA in healthy donors. The PCR had 60 Vbeta and 13 Jbeta primers. The data were produced by immunoSEQ multiplex PCR, yet TCRdb's version contains in-frame clones alone and is incomplete. The table records 55,000 to 85,000 clones, approximately 78% of them present only once. The source material was PBMCs. The origin of the receptors is a young man in good health and CMV-seropositive.

The V and J genes are TRBV9 and TRBJ1-6; D perhaps matches TRBD1 (6 bases). The germline V gene encodes CDR1 SGDLS and CDR2 YYNGEE. Trimming took off 4 bases at V and 6 bases at J, with 14 bases between the two ends. The CDR3 runs 15 residues. The CDR3 nucleotides are TGTGCCAGCAGCCTAGGGGGAGAAGCTAATTCACCCCTCCACTTT. Translating it yields CASSLGGEANSPLHF.

The chain employs TRBV29-1 and TRBJ2-1; tentatively, D is TRBD2 (6 bases). Looked up from germline, CDR1 is SQVTM and CDR2 is ANQGSEA. This CDR3 comprises 16 residues. Trimming left V 0 bases short and J 4 bases short, with 16 bases between. The CDR3 coding sequence is TGCAGCGTTGAAGATCATCAGCGGGTAGGGTACAATGAGCAGTTCTTC. Translation gives CSVEDHQRVGYNEQFF.

This chain links TRBV6-5 with TRBJ1-1, with 9 bases matching TRBD1. Germline loops: CDR1 MNHEY, CDR2 SVGAGI. CDR3 length equals 14 residues. After removal of 6 bases from V and 6 bases from J, the junction contained 8 bases not matched to a gene. The CDR3 coding sequence is TGTGCCAGCAGAAACACAGGGGGCATGGCTGAAGCTTTCTTT. Amino acids: CASRNTGGMAEAFF.

This clone turned up a few times. The chain uses TRBV2 and TRBJ2-7; D possibly corresponds to TRBD2 (6 bases). The V gene lost 8 bases and the J gene lost 7 bases, with 18 bases spanning the gap. Germline V lookup: CDR1 SNHLY, CDR2 FYNNEI. The CDR3 runs 13 residues. The CDR3 is CASLAWGVSEQYF. The CDR3 nucleotides read TGTGCCAGCTTAGCTTGGGGGGTGAGTGAGCAGTACTTC. Supplemented by reference TRBV2 and TRBJ2-7, the full variable domain reads EPEVTQTPSHQVTQMGQEVILRCVPISNHLYFYWYRQILGQKVEFLVSFYNNEISEKSEIFDDQFSVERPDGSNFTLKIRSTKLEDSAMYFCASLAWGVSEQYFGPGTRLTVT.

The CDR3 DNA is TGTGCCAGCAGTGACCAGGGGGGAACCGGGGAGCTGTTTTTT. Translation: CASSDQGGTGELFF. This chain links TRBV6-4 with TRBJ2-2, with D possibly matching TRBD1 (7 bases). The V end lost 2 bases, the J end lost 5 bases, and 9 bases lay between the germline ends. The germline V gene has CDR1 MRHNA and CDR2 SNTAGT. The CDR3 has 14 amino acids.

The genes are TRBV5-4 and TRBJ2-5, with TRBD2 matching over 16 bases. The CDR3 consists of 18 residues. J gave up 5 bases and V 3 bases, and 10 bases lay outside the gene matches. Germline CDR1 SGHNT, CDR2 YYREEE (reference sequence). The CDR3 sequence is CASSSSGTSGGGVETQYF. CDR3 DNA sequence: TGTGCCAGCAGCTCCTCGGGGACTAGCGGGGGGGGAGTGGAGACCCAGTACTTC. Complete variable domain (other parts from reference TRBV5-4 and TRBJ2-5): ETGVTQSPTHLIKTRGQQVTLRCSSQSGHNTVSWYQQALGQGPQFIFQYYREEENGRGNFPPRFSGLQFPNYSSELNVNALELDDSALYLCASSSSGTSGGGVETQYFGPGTRLLVL.

The rearrangement uses TRBV25-1 and TRBJ1-1; 9 bases are shared with TRBD1. The trim removed 2 bases at V and 10 bases at J, leaving 11 bases unmatched. Germline V gene sequence: CDR1 MGHDK, CDR2 SYGVNS. The CDR3 covers 15 residues. The CDR3 loop reads CASSEDGQGYTGAFF. The CDR3 DNA is TGTGCCAGCAGTGAAGATGGACAGGGGTATACCGGAGCTTTCTTT. Combining the CDR3 with reference TRBV25-1 and TRBJ1-1 gives the whole variable domain EADIYQTPRYLVIGTGKKITLECSQTMGHDKMYWYQQDPGMELHLIHYSYGVNSTEKGDLSSESTVSRIRTEHFPLTLESARPSHTSQYLCASSEDGQGYTGAFFGQGTRLTVV.

The chain links TRBV5-1 to TRBJ1-5; 9 bases match TRBD1. The CDR3 consists of 14 residues. Germline CDR1 is SGHRS and CDR2 is YFSETQ. V lost 3 bases to trimming and J lost 4 bases; unmatched junction nucleotides: 2. DNA for the CDR3: TGCGCCAGCAGCTCCGGGACAGGGAATCAGCCCCAGCATTTT. Protein sequence: CASSSGTGNQPQHF.

This chain uses TRBV29-1 with TRBJ2-7, with 11 bases aligning to TRBD2. CDR1 is SQVTM, CDR2 ANQGSEA, per germline. The length of the CDR3 is 11 residues. J gave up 12 bases and V 5 bases, and 6 bases lay outside the gene matches. The CDR3 DNA reads TGCAGCGTTACTAGCGGGAGTGAACGGTACTTC. This translates into CSVTSGSERYF.

This clone was seen more than once but under ten times. This chain uses TRBV5-6 with TRBJ1-6, with D maybe TRBD1 (5 bases). Germline-derived CDR1 and CDR2 are SGHDT and YYEEEE. V was cut by 4 bases and J by 14 bases, with 22 bases left in between. CDR3 length: 15 amino acids. CDR3 DNA sequence: TGTGCCAGCAGCCGGGCGGGACGCCGGGGGGTGGCCCTCCACTTT. Its translation is CASSRAGRRGVALHF.

The count of this clone is one. The chain uses TRBV6-5 and TRBJ2-7, with 7 bases fitting TRBD1. This CDR3 has 15 amino acids. CDR1 and CDR2 (germline): MNHEY, SVGAGI. Trimming cost V 4 bases and J 4 bases; bases outside gene matches: 10. CDR3 in DNA: TGTGCCAGCAGTTCATACAGGGGCAAGGGGTACGAGCAGTACTTC. Encoded protein: CASSSYRGKGYEQYF.

In its sample, this clone is medium-sized. The chain has TRBV6-4 and TRBJ2-3; D might be TRBD1 (5 bases). The CDR3 runs 15 residues. Germline V gene data show CDR1 as MRHNA and CDR2 as SNTAGT. V was trimmed by 2 bases and J by 1 base, leaving 10 bases between them. Written as DNA, the CDR3 is TGTGCCAGCAGTGACGGCCAGGGTGGCACAGATACGCAGTATTTT. It specifies CASSDGQGGTDTQYF.

In its sample, this clone was seen a few times. The V and J genes are TRBV30 and TRBJ1-5; TRBD1 agrees at 7 bases. V lost 3 bases to trimming and J lost 5 bases; unmatched junction nucleotides: 4. Per the germline V gene, CDR1 is GTSNPN and CDR2 is SVGIG (reference sequence). This CDR3 region has 13 residues. The CDR3 region has the DNA TGTGCCTGGAGCAGGGGGTCAGATCAGCCCCAGCATTTT. This encodes CAWSRGSDQPQHF. Full variable domain (outside the CDR3, taken from reference TRBV30 and TRBJ1-5): SQTIHQWPATLVQPVGSPLSLECTVEGTSNPNLYWYRQAAGRGLQLLFYSVGIGQISSEVPQNLSASRPQDRQFILSSKKLLLSDSGFYLCAWSRGSDQPQHFGDGTRLSIL.

The CDR3 DNA follows: TGCGCCAGCAGTGAGCGGGAAAACTCCTACGAGCAGTACTTC. It yields the protein CASSERENSYEQYF. The J gene is TRBJ2-7, the V gene TRBV10-2, with a tentative D call TRBD2 (5 bases). Germline values: CDR1 WSHSY, CDR2 SAAADI. V was trimmed by 2 bases and J by 0 bases, leaving 8 bases between them. The CDR3 consists of 14 residues.

A few counts support this clone. The chain couples TRBV5-1 to TRBJ1-1, with 7 bases identical to TRBD1. Germline assignment: CDR1 SGHRS and CDR2 YFSETQ. The CDR3 runs 13 residues. V shed 4 bases and J 7 bases; nucleotides not matched to a gene: 7. The DNA for the CDR3 is TGCGCCAGCAGCCCCTTGACAGGGAGTGAAGCTTTCTTT. Translated: CASSPLTGSEAFF.

The gene calls are TRBV28 and TRBJ1-5; a possible D gene is TRBD1 (6 bases). Trimming pared 4 bases from V and 6 bases from J, leaving 13 bases between. Germline V gives CDR1 MDHEN, CDR2 SYDVKM. This CDR3 contains 14 residues. The DNA for the CDR3 is TGTGCCAGCAGTTCAACGGGACAAAGTCAGCCCCAGCATTTT. Translated, it gives CASSSTGQSQPQHF.

The chain has TRBV28 and TRBJ2-2; possibly TRBD1 for D (5 bases). V was cut by 6 bases and J by 3 bases, with 14 bases left in between. Germline values: CDR1 MDHEN, CDR2 SYDVKM. The CDR3 covers 15 residues. The CDR3 is CASSSPQGYTGELFF. Here the CDR3 DNA reads TGTGCCAGCAGCTCACCTCAGGGCTACACCGGGGAGCTGTTTTTT.

The V call is TRBV28, the J call TRBJ1-2, with D unresolved. CDR1 and CDR2 from the germline V gene are MDHEN and SYDVKM. CDR3 length: 11 residues. V shed 9 bases and J shed 8 bases, with 13 bases lying between them. The DNA of the CDR3 is TGTGCCAGTAGAGACGTAGCGGGCTACACCTTC. It codes for CASRDVAGYTF.

The V and J genes are TRBV27 and TRBJ2-5; no clear D. Trimming left V 8 bases short and J 5 bases short, with 9 bases between. The germline V gene has CDR1 MNHEY and CDR2 SMNVEV (reference sequence). The CDR3 has 11 amino acids. The CDR3 loop is CASRRGETQYF. CDR3 nucleotide sequence: TGTGCCAGCCGTCGAGGCGAGACCCAGTACTTC.

The V gene is TRBV28, the J gene TRBJ2-7; no reliable D call. This CDR3 comprises 14 residues. Trimming left V 5 bases short and J 0 bases short, with 11 bases between. Germline V gene sequence: CDR1 MDHEN, CDR2 SYDVKM. CDR3 residues: CASSPLLSSYEQYF. The CDR3 nucleotides read TGTGCCAGCAGTCCCCTCCTAAGCTCCTACGAGCAGTACTTC. Full variable domain (rest looked up from reference TRBV28 and TRBJ2-7): DVKVTQSSRYLVKRTGEKVFLECVQDMDHENMFWYRQDPGLGLRLIYFSYDVKMKEKGDIPEGYSVSREKKERFSLILESASTNQTSMYLCASSPLLSSYEQYFGPGTRLTVT.

CDR3 loop: CASSFQTNSPLHF. The DNA for the CDR3 is TGTGCCAGCAGTTTCCAGACAAATTCACCCCTCCACTTT. The chain combines TRBV27 with TRBJ1-6; D unclear. In germline, CDR1 is MNHEY, CDR2 SMNVEV (reference sequence). There are 13 residues in the CDR3. V was cut by 3 bases and J by 7 bases, with 7 bases left in between.

The DNA of the CDR3 is TGTGCCTGGAGTTCGGCGGGGGCGGGTGAAAAACTGTTTTTT. It codes for CAWSSAGAGEKLFF. This chain uses TRBV30 with TRBJ1-4, with D perhaps matching TRBD1 (6 bases). This CDR3 contains 14 residues. The ends were cut back, 2 bases at V and 7 bases at J, with 14 bases in the middle. Germline values: CDR1 GTSNPN, CDR2 SVGIG (reference sequence).

This chain connects TRBV6-5 to TRBJ2-7, with 11 bases fitting TRBD2. Trimming at V came to 6 bases and at J to 9 bases, leaving 7 bases not matched to a gene. The CDR3 loop spans 13 amino acids. From germline, CDR1 is MNHEY and CDR2 SVGAGI. This CDR3 is CASRTLAGERQYF. The CDR3 nucleotides are TGTGCCAGCAGGACACTAGCGGGGGAGCGGCAGTACTTC.

The chain carries TRBV30 and TRBJ2-1, with 7 nucleotides matching TRBD2. J was trimmed by 15 bases and V by 3 bases; bases with no gene match: 14. This CDR3 spans 13 amino acids. The V gene's germline CDR1 is GTSNPN and CDR2 SVGIG (reference sequence). CDR3 region: CAWSPGPFGGSFF. DNA for the CDR3: TGTGCCTGGAGCCCTGGGCCGTTCGGGGGGTCGTTCTTC.

This clone was recorded only once. The J gene is TRBJ2-1, the V gene TRBV2; TRBD2 might be the D (5 bases). From germline, CDR1 is SNHLY and CDR2 FYNNEI. This CDR3 spans 15 amino acids. V was trimmed by 6 bases and J by 0 bases, leaving 12 bases between them. DNA of the CDR3: TGTGCCAGCAGCATAGCGCCGAGCTCCTACAATGAGCAGTTCTTC. It translates to CASSIAPSSYNEQFF.

V is TRBV30 and J is TRBJ1-3; D possibly corresponds to TRBD1 (5 bases). The germline CDR1 and CDR2 sequences are GTSNPN and SVGIG (reference sequence). The CDR3 has 12 residues. Between the trimmed V and J ends, which lost 2 bases and 8 bases, there was a span of 10 bases. This CDR3 is CAWSSGGDTIYF. The CDR3 DNA reads as TGTGCCTGGAGTAGCGGGGGGGACACCATATATTTT. The full variable domain, its missing parts supplied by reference TRBV30 and TRBJ1-3, is SQTIHQWPATLVQPVGSPLSLECTVEGTSNPNLYWYRQAAGRGLQLLFYSVGIGQISSEVPQNLSASRPQDRQFILSSKKLLLSDSGFYLCAWSSGGDTIYFGEGSWLTVV.

The chain links TRBV2 to TRBJ2-7, with 11 nucleotides matching TRBD1. Germline CDR1 and CDR2: SNHLY and FYNNEI. V gave up 9 bases and J gave up 3 bases; unmatched junction bases: 1. The CDR3 runs 12 residues. CDR3 loop: CARGTGGYEQYF. Here the CDR3 DNA reads TGTGCCAGAGGGACAGGGGGCTACGAGCAGTACTTC.

The chain combines TRBV28 with TRBJ1-1, with D unresolved. The germline V gene encodes CDR1 MDHEN and CDR2 SYDVKM. This CDR3 is 14 amino acids long. Trimming took off 6 bases at V and 6 bases at J, with 17 bases between the two ends. CDR3 amino acids: CASRSGSEIAEAFF. CDR3 coding DNA: TGTGCCAGCAGGTCAGGCTCCGAAATCGCTGAAGCTTTCTTT.

J is TRBJ2-7 and V is TRBV27; D is unresolved. This CDR3 contains 11 residues. CDR1 MNHEY and CDR2 SMNVEV come from the germline V gene (reference sequence). Between the trimmed V and J ends, which lost 4 bases and 2 bases, there was a span of 3 bases. CDR3 protein: CASSSTYEQYF. The CDR3 DNA reads as TGTGCCAGCAGTTCCACCTACGAGCAGTACTTC.

To note about this clone: Compared with germline, one end of the junction differs, possibly owing to a read error. This chain connects TRBV25-1 to TRBJ2-7, with 7 nucleotides matching TRBD1. Looked up from germline, CDR1 is MGHDK and CDR2 is SYGVNS. This CDR3 is 11 amino acids long. This chain's CDR3 is CASSVTGQAHF. The CDR3 DNA reads TGTGCCAGCAGTGTAACTGGACAGGCCCACTTC.